The 26 T cell receptor beta chains below come from one sample, sequenced in a study of shared clonotypes between healthy human individuals. TCRdb's copy holds only in-frame clones and misses some; the assay was immunoSEQ multiplex PCR. The sample consists of about 340,000 clones, around four fifths of them appearing once. The specimen sequenced was memory CD4+ T cells sorted from blood. Subset meaning: CD45RA-negative fraction. The receptors come from a man aged 25-40 years in good health.

This sequence joins TRBV12-1 and TRBJ2-7; TRBD1, the D gene given by the table, was not confirmed from the DNA. TRBV12-1 is deemed a pseudogene. The CDR3 is 18 amino acids. The CDR3 DNA follows: TGTGCCAGCAGCAGCTTTACGTCCGGTACAGGTCCGACCTACGAGCAGTACTTC. Protein: CASSSFTSGTGPTYEQYF.

The chain joins TRBV2 to TRBJ2-1; D unresolved. Germline loops: CDR1 SNHLY, CDR2 FYNNEI. This CDR3 spans 9 amino acids. Deletions cut 7 bases from V and 12 bases from J, with 7 bases between. The CDR3 region has the DNA TGTGCCAGCAAATCGGGGCAGTTCTTC. Amino acid sequence: CASKSGQFF.

V gene TRBV5-1 combines with J gene TRBJ2-2, with 14 bases fitting TRBD2. V lost 3 bases and J lost 6; bases outside the gene matches: 22. Germline values: CDR1 SGHRS, CDR2 YFSETQ. This CDR3 has 22 amino acids. The CDR3 reads CASSYQTTSGRGTRGLAGELFF. The CDR3 DNA follows: TGCGCCAGCAGCTACCAAACGACTAGCGGGAGGGGTACAAGGGGCCTCGCCGGGGAGCTGTTTTTT.

The gene calls are TRBV5-1 and TRBJ1-6; D not resolved. The V and J ends lost 0 bases and 10 bases respectively, with 8 bases between them. Germline lookup yields CDR1 SGHRS and CDR2 YFSETQ. This CDR3 spans 13 amino acids. CDR3: CASSLEGASPLHF. In DNA form, the CDR3 reads TGCGCCAGCAGCTTGGAAGGAGCCTCACCCCTCCACTTT.

The chain employs TRBV7-2 and TRBJ1-1, with TRBD1 matching 9 bases. There are 15 residues in the CDR3. Per germline, CDR1 SGHTA and CDR2 FQGNSA. V trimming: 1 base; J trimming: 5 bases; junction bases outside the gene matches: 5. The CDR3 sequence: CASSLEGQGRTEAFF. The CDR3, as DNA: TGTGCCAGCAGCTTAGAGGGACAGGGAAGAACTGAAGCTTTCTTT.

The rearrangement joins TRBV19 to TRBJ1-6; TRBD1 might be the D (5 bases). CDR3 length equals 14 residues. CDR1 is LNHDA and CDR2 is SQIVND in the germline V gene (reference sequence). V lost 7 bases, J lost 6 bases, and 13 bases lay in between. CDR3 DNA sequence: TGTGCCAGTAATCAGGGCCAAAGTAATTCACCCCTCCACTTT. Protein: CASNQGQSNSPLHF.

The chain combines TRBV18 with TRBJ2-3; the match to TRBD1 covers 7 bases. The CDR3 totals 14 residues. The J segment lost 2 bases and the V segment lost 2 bases, leaving 1 base of the junction unmatched. CDR1 is KGHSH and CDR2 is LQKENI in the germline V gene. The CDR3 sequence: CASSPDRDTDTQYF. CDR3 in DNA: TGTGCCAGCTCACCAGACAGGGACACAGATACGCAGTATTTT.

This clone has a handful of counts. The chain has TRBV6-4 and TRBJ2-3, with 11 bases fitting TRBD2. Per germline, CDR1 MRHNA and CDR2 SNTAGT. The CDR3 runs to 18 residues. J gave up 6 bases and V 1 base, and 12 bases lay outside the gene matches. The DNA for the CDR3 is TGTGCCAGCAGTGACTATAGGATAGCGGGAGGGCCAGGGGATACGCAGTATTTT. It specifies CASSDYRIAGGPGDTQYF.

This clone was picked up a small number of times. This sequence joins TRBV29-1 and TRBJ2-3; possibly TRBD2 for D (5 bases). V was shortened by 7 bases and J by 3 bases, with 17 bases between the two germline ends. The CDR3 consists of 14 residues. Looked up from germline, CDR1 is SQVTM and CDR2 is ANQGSEA. In DNA form, the CDR3 reads TGCAGCGCCACCCGTAGAGCGGCTACAGATACGCAGTATTTT. Amino acids: CSATRRAATDTQYF.

The chain is built from TRBV10-2 and TRBJ2-4; 15 bases align to TRBD2. The CDR3 contains 19 residues. Per the germline V gene, CDR1 is WSHSY and CDR2 is SAAADI. The ends lost 5 bases at V and 2 bases at J; junction bases unmatched: 10. DNA for the CDR3: TGCGCCAGCAGTACTGGGACTAGCGGGAGGTCATGGCCCAAAAACATTCAGTACTTC. As protein: CASSTGTSGRSWPKNIQYF.

This chain's CDR3 is CSALRQGSRNEQFF. The CDR3 nucleotides read TGCAGCGCCTTACGCCAGGGGAGTAGGAATGAGCAGTTCTTC. The rearrangement links TRBV29-1 to TRBJ2-1; possibly TRBD1 for D (6 bases). The germline V gene encodes CDR1 SQVTM and CDR2 ANQGSEA. Deletions cut 7 bases from V and 7 bases from J, with 20 bases between. The CDR3 extends over 14 amino acids.

This clone appeared once. The chain employs TRBV7-6 and TRBJ2-2, with no clear D. Germline values: CDR1 SGHVS, CDR2 FNYEAQ. This CDR3 is 15 amino acids long. Trimming removed 2 bases at V and 3 bases at J, with 10 bases between. The CDR3 here is CASSLSARHTGELFF. CDR3 bases: TGTGCCAGCAGCTTATCGGCCCGGCACACCGGGGAGCTGTTTTTT.

This clone was counted only a few times. The chain carries TRBV10-3 and TRBJ2-1, with TRBD2 identical over 8 bases. CDR3 length equals 16 residues. The germline gives CDR1 ENHRY, CDR2 SYGVKD. After removal of 4 bases from V and 1 base from J, the junction contained 6 bases not matched to a gene. The DNA for the CDR3 is TGTGCCATCAGTGGCGGGGGGACTCCTTCCTACAATGAGCAGTTCTTC. It yields the protein CAISGGGTPSYNEQFF.

This chain joins TRBV5-1 and TRBJ2-7; D ambiguous. V gave up 0 bases and J gave up 1 base, with 11 bases separating them. CDR3 length: 15 amino acids. The V gene's germline CDR1 is SGHRS and CDR2 YFSETQ. The CDR3 nucleotides read TGCGCCAGCAGCTTGGTAACCGCCCGGTCCTACGAGCAGTACTTC. Protein product: CASSLVTARSYEQYF.

The chain links TRBV7-8 to TRBJ2-7; D gene ambiguous. The CDR3 runs 12 residues. Germline values: CDR1 SGHVS, CDR2 FQNEAQ. V lost 5 bases, J lost 2 bases, and 7 bases lay in between. The CDR3 DNA follows: TGTGCCAGCAGCGTTAGACCCTACGAGCAGTACTTC. This codes for CASSVRPYEQYF.

This sequence joins TRBV28 and TRBJ1-5; 9 bases match TRBD1. This CDR3 comprises 16 residues. Losses at the gene ends were 2 bases for V and 4 bases for J; bases not matched to a gene: 6. CDR1 and CDR2 (germline): MDHEN, SYDVKM. This CDR3 is CASSLTGGFGNQPQHF. CDR3 sequence (DNA): TGTGCCAGCAGTTTAACAGGGGGCTTTGGTAATCAGCCCCAGCATTTT. Together with reference TRBV28 and TRBJ1-5, the CDR3 gives the full variable domain: DVKVTQSSRYLVKRTGEKVFLECVQDMDHENMFWYRQDPGLGLRLIYFSYDVKMKEKGDIPEGYSVSREKKERFSLILESASTNQTSMYLCASSLTGGFGNQPQHFGDGTRLSIL.

This chain links TRBV11-2 with TRBJ2-3, with 15 bases aligning to TRBD2. Trimming at V came to 5 bases and at J to 4 bases, leaving 4 bases not matched to a gene. The germline CDR1 and CDR2 sequences are SGHAT and FQNNGV. The CDR3 runs 16 residues. The CDR3 region has the DNA TGTGCCAGCAGCCTCAGGACTAGCGGGAGGGCAGATACGCAGTATTTT. Its translation is CASSLRTSGRADTQYF.

The chain combines TRBV6-1 with TRBJ2-7; tentatively, D is TRBD2 (6 bases). The ends were cut back, 2 bases at V and 4 bases at J, with 15 bases in the middle. There are 15 residues in the CDR3. The V gene's germline CDR1 is MNHNS and CDR2 SASEGT. The CDR3 loop is CASSEWSGRHYEQYF. DNA of the CDR3: TGTGCCAGCAGTGAATGGTCAGGGAGGCATTACGAGCAGTACTTC.

CDR3 in amino acids: CASSLASQGEQYF. The DNA of the CDR3 is TGTGCCAGCAGCTTAGCGTCGCAGGGCGAGCAGTACTTC. The rearrangement uses TRBV11-2 and TRBJ2-7, with D tentatively TRBD1 (5 bases). V was cut by 1 base and J by 6 bases, with 10 bases left in between. Germline-derived CDR1 and CDR2 are SGHAT and FQNNGV. The CDR3 loop spans 13 amino acids.

This chain connects TRBV7-9 to TRBJ1-1; D call uncertain. V dropped 5 bases and J dropped 3 bases, with 16 bases sitting between them. The CDR3 runs 15 residues. CDR1 is SEHNR, CDR2 FQNEAQ, per germline (reference sequence). CDR3 in DNA: TGTGCCAGCAGCCAATTCGACGGCACACACACTGAAGCTTTCTTT. Translation gives CASSQFDGTHTEAFF. Combining the CDR3 with reference TRBV7-9 and TRBJ1-1 gives the whole variable domain DTGVSQNPRHKITKRGQNVTFRCDPISEHNRLYWYRQTLGQGPEFLTYFQNEAQLEKSRLLSDRFSAERPKGSFSTLEIQRTEQGDSAMYLCASSQFDGTHTEAFFGQGTRLTVV.

The V gene is TRBV9, the J gene TRBJ2-1, with TRBD2 matching 10 bases. With 0 bases clipped from V and 7 bases from J, the junction kept 16 bases outside the gene matches. Looked up from germline, CDR1 is SGDLS and CDR2 is YYNGEE. The CDR3 is 19 residues long. CDR3 in DNA: TGTGCCAGCAGCGTAGCTCTTGGATGGGCTAGCGGGAGATTGAATGAGCAGTTCTTC. This encodes CASSVALGWASGRLNEQFF.

The chain carries TRBV19 and TRBJ2-1, with D tentatively TRBD1 or TRBD2 (5 bases each). The ends were cut back, 5 bases at V and 4 bases at J, with 12 bases in the middle. CDR3 size: 14 residues. Germline assignment: CDR1 LNHDA and CDR2 SQIVND (reference sequence). CDR3 DNA: TGTGCCAGTAGTCCGACGGGGCCTTACAATGAGCAGTTCTTC. Protein sequence: CASSPTGPYNEQFF.

This clone was seen only once. This chain links TRBV4-3 with TRBJ2-3; D is unclear. The germline CDR1 and CDR2 sequences are LGHNA and YSLEER. V gave up 4 bases and J gave up 6 bases, with 14 bases separating them. The CDR3 has 14 amino acids. CDR3 DNA: TGCGCCAGCAGCCCAAGCCTTGAGGCGGATACGCAGTATTTT. This codes for CASSPSLEADTQYF.

This clone was observed a handful of times. This chain connects TRBV6-4 to TRBJ2-1; 14 nucleotides align to TRBD2. J was trimmed by 6 bases and V by 2 bases; bases with no gene match: 18. The CDR3 runs to 21 residues. Germline V CDR1 and CDR2: MRHNA, SNTAGT. CDR3 sequence (DNA): TGTGCCAGCAGTGACCTTTTGGGTACCGGGACTAGCGGGAGTTGGCCCAATGAGCAGTTCTTC. It is translated as CASSDLLGTGTSGSWPNEQFF.

This clone was observed a handful of times. The chain has TRBV6-1 and TRBJ1-1; D unresolved. V was clipped by 5 bases and J by 5 bases, with 15 bases between them. Per germline, CDR1 MNHNS and CDR2 SASEGT. This CDR3 is built from 14 residues. The CDR3 nucleotides are TGTGCCAGCAGTTTACTCCGGGATCCGACTGAAGCTTTCTTT. It codes for CASSLLRDPTEAFF.

The gene calls are TRBV5-6 and TRBJ1-6; D remains unclear. The CDR3 runs to 15 residues. The V gene's germline CDR1 is SGHDT and CDR2 YYEEEE. V lost 1 base and J lost 8, with 13 bases in between. The CDR3 bases are TGTGCCAGCAGCTTGTGGGGAGCCAAACATTCACCCCTCCACTTT. Its translation: CASSLWGAKHSPLHF.